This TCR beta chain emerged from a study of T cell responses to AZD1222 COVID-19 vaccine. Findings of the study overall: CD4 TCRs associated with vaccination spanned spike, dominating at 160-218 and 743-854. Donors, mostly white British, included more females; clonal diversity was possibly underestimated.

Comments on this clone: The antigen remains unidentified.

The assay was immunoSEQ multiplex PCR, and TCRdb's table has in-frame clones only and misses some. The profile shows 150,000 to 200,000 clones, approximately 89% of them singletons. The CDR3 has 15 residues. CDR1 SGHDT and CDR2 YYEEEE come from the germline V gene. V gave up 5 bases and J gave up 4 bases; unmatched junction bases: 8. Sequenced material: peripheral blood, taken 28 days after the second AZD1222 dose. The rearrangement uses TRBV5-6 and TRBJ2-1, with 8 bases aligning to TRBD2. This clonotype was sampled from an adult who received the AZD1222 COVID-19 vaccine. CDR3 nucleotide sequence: TGTGCCAGCAGAATTAGCGGGGTGCTATACAATGAGCAGTTCTTC. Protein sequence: CASRISGVLYNEQFF.